What follows are 17 T cell receptor beta chains derived from one specimen sequenced in a study of blood T cell repertoires in COVID-19. Assay: immunoSEQ multiplex PCR; the TCRdb copy retains only in-frame clones and omits some. The data hold 200,000 to 300,000 clones, with approximately 85% observed a single time. Material for sequencing was PBMCs or T cells enriched from blood (not recorded which). The receptors originated from a woman aged 45 to 65 who had recovered from COVID-19.

Worth noting for this clone: The germline gene is not matched at one end of the junction; a read error may be the cause. V is TRBV5-1 and J is TRBJ2-3; D is undetermined. CDR3 length equals 16 residues. In germline, CDR1 is SGHRS, CDR2 YFSETQ. CDR3 DNA: TGCGCCAGCAGCCCGCCCTGGGCAGGTCGCACCGATACGCAGTATTTT. It codes for CASSPPWAGRTDTQYF. The full variable domain, with the rest looked up from reference TRBV5-1 and TRBJ2-3, is KAGVTQTPRYLIKTRGQQVTLSCSPISGHRSVSWYQQTPGQGLQFLFEYFSETQRNKGNFPGRFSGRQFSNSRSEMNVSTLELGDSALYLCASSPPWAGRTDTQYFGPGTRLTVL.

The gene calls are TRBV4-1 and TRBJ1-2, with 7 bases lining up with TRBD1. Germline V lookup: CDR1 MGHRA, CDR2 YSYEKL. J gave up 13 bases and V 3 bases, and 8 bases lay outside the gene matches. This CDR3 spans 12 amino acids. The CDR3 DNA reads TGCGCCAGCAGCCAGAATGTAGGGGGCCTCACCTTC. Its translation is CASSQNVGGLTF.

This clone was found a few times. The V gene is TRBV7-2, the J gene TRBJ1-3; the D is unclear. CDR1 and CDR2 from the germline V gene are SGHTA and FQGNSA. V was trimmed by 2 bases and J by 4 bases, leaving 12 bases between them. The CDR3 covers 15 residues. The CDR3 DNA follows: TGTGCCAGCAGCTTATCCCGGGTAGGCGGAAACACCATATATTTT. Its protein is CASSLSRVGGNTIYF.

The chain has TRBV19 and TRBJ1-5; TRBD1 matches at 10 bases. The CDR3 contains 15 residues. The germline V gene encodes CDR1 LNHDA and CDR2 SQIVND (reference sequence). V shed 6 bases and J 5 bases; nucleotides not matched to a gene: 7. The CDR3 sequence: CASRVDRGHDQPQHF. The DNA of the CDR3 is TGTGCCAGTAGGGTCGACAGGGGGCATGATCAGCCCCAGCATTTT.

V is TRBV7-9 and J is TRBJ2-5; D is perhaps TRBD2 (5 bases). The CDR3 has 13 amino acids. Germline V gene data show CDR1 as SEHNR and CDR2 as FQNEAQ (reference sequence). The V end was cut by 11 bases, the J end by 0 bases, with 13 bases between. CDR3: CAVLVSDQETQYF. The CDR3 DNA reads TGTGCCGTACTAGTCAGTGACCAAGAGACCCAGTACTTC. The whole variable domain, remainder taken from reference TRBV7-9 and TRBJ2-5, is DTGVSQNPRHKITKRGQNVTFRCDPISEHNRLYWYRQTLGQGPEFLTYFQNEAQLEKSRLLSDRFSAERPKGSFSTLEIQRTEQGDSAMYLCAVLVSDQETQYFGPGTRLLVL.

The chain uses TRBV6-2 or TRBV6-3 and TRBJ2-5; D call uncertain. Between the trimmed V and J ends, which lost 5 bases and 9 bases, there was a span of 25 bases. CDR1 and CDR2 from the germline V gene are MNHEY and SVGEGT. There are 16 residues in the CDR3. DNA of the CDR3: TGTGCCAGCAGTCAGAACTTACAGAGCCCAAGAGTCCCCCAGTACTTC. Encoded protein: CASSQNLQSPRVPQYF.

This clone has a handful of counts. V gene TRBV27 combines with J gene TRBJ1-1; the D gene is possibly TRBD1 (5 bases). The CDR3 runs 15 residues. Germline assignment: CDR1 MNHEY and CDR2 SMNVEV (reference sequence). V lost 5 bases and J 3 bases, leaving 16 bases between the germline ends. In DNA, the CDR3 is TGTGCCAGCAGTCCATCGGGGGGTTTGTACACTGAAGCTTTCTTT. It yields the protein CASSPSGGLYTEAFF.

The chain combines TRBV7-9 with TRBJ1-2, with no clear D. V gave up 3 bases and J gave up 8 bases, with 10 bases separating them. The germline CDR1 and CDR2 sequences are SEHNR and FQNEAQ (reference sequence). The CDR3 runs 12 residues. The CDR3 loop reads CASSLEGQGYTF. CDR3 bases: TGTGCCAGCAGCTTGGAGGGTCAGGGCTACACCTTC.

The chain recombines TRBV30 with TRBJ2-7; a weak D match, TRBD2 (5 bases). The CDR3 runs to 14 residues. V lost 8 bases and J lost 4, with 21 bases in between. The germline V gene encodes CDR1 GTSNPN and CDR2 SVGIG (reference sequence). CDR3 DNA: TGTGCCGCCCAGCGGTGGGGTGAGAAGTACGAGCAGTACTTC. Its protein is CAAQRWGEKYEQYF.

The rearrangement links TRBV27 to TRBJ1-2, with D tentatively TRBD1 (5 bases). V shed 3 bases and J shed 7 bases, with 12 bases lying between them. The CDR3 covers 13 residues. In germline, CDR1 is MNHEY, CDR2 SMNVEV (reference sequence). Written as DNA, the CDR3 is TGTGCCAGCAGTTTTCGGGGGGAGGGTGGCTACACCTTC. The encoded protein is CASSFRGEGGYTF.

V gene TRBV19 combines with J gene TRBJ1-5, with TRBD1 matching 7 bases. CDR3 length: 15 residues. Germline loops: CDR1 LNHDA, CDR2 SQIVND (reference sequence). The trim removed 10 bases at V and 0 bases at J, leaving 9 bases unmatched. The CDR3 protein is CATATGTNSNQPQHF. CDR3 nucleotide sequence: TGTGCCACTGCGACAGGGACCAATAGCAATCAGCCCCAGCATTTT.

This rearrangement joins TRBV6-4 to TRBJ2-3; 10 bases match TRBD1. There are 22 residues in the CDR3. Germline CDR1 is MRHNA and CDR2 is SNTAGT. V shed 0 bases, J shed 0 bases, and the junction held 18 bases outside the gene matches. The CDR3: CASSDSVKLRDRGSSSTDTQYF. The CDR3 DNA follows: TGTGCCAGCAGTGACTCCGTAAAACTCCGGGACAGGGGCTCTTCAAGCACAGATACGCAGTATTTT.

This sequence joins TRBV10-3 and TRBJ1-1; 9 bases map to TRBD1. After removal of 6 bases from V and 6 bases from J, the junction contained 5 bases not matched to a gene. The CDR3 runs 13 residues. Germline CDR1 is ENHRY and CDR2 is SYGVKD. Here the CDR3 reads CAIRDRGEAEAFF. CDR3 nucleotide sequence: TGTGCCATCAGGGACAGGGGAGAGGCTGAAGCTTTCTTT.

The chain has TRBV29-1 and TRBJ2-1; D is uncertain. Trimming stripped 7 bases from V and 8 bases from J, with 12 bases between. The CDR3 loop spans 11 amino acids. CDR1 and CDR2 from the germline V gene are SQVTM and ANQGSEA. The CDR3: CSAHRSDEQFF. CDR3 DNA sequence: TGCAGCGCTCATCGGAGCGATGAGCAGTTCTTC.

The chain couples TRBV7-2 to TRBJ1-2; D call uncertain. The germline V and J ends were trimmed by 3 bases and 2 bases, with 13 bases remaining between them. Germline-derived CDR1 and CDR2 are SGHTA and FQGNSA. This CDR3 region has 15 residues. CDR3 sequence (DNA): TGTGCCAGCAGCTTTGCAGAAAGATTAAACTATGGCTACACCTTC. This translates into CASSFAERLNYGYTF.

The J gene is TRBJ2-3, the V gene TRBV7-2; 9 bases are shared with TRBD2. CDR1 is SGHTA, CDR2 FQGNSA, per germline. V shed 6 bases and J 0 bases; nucleotides not matched to a gene: 16. There are 19 residues in the CDR3. The CDR3 region has the DNA TGTGCCAGCAGTCTAAAGAGTCTAGCGGGGATTCCTAGCACAGATACGCAGTATTTT. Encoded protein: CASSLKSLAGIPSTDTQYF.

The rearrangement links TRBV30 to TRBJ1-3; TRBD1 aligns across 7 bases. CDR1 GTSNPN and CDR2 SVGIG come from the germline V gene (reference sequence). The V gene end was trimmed by 2 bases and the J gene end by 4 bases; junction bases not matched to a gene: 5. The CDR3 consists of 14 residues. CDR3 protein: CAWSPTGVGNTIYF. The CDR3 DNA sequence: TGTGCCTGGAGTCCCACAGGGGTAGGAAACACCATATATTTT. The whole variable domain, filled in from reference TRBV30 and TRBJ1-3, reads SQTIHQWPATLVQPVGSPLSLECTVEGTSNPNLYWYRQAAGRGLQLLFYSVGIGQISSEVPQNLSASRPQDRQFILSSKKLLLSDSGFYLCAWSPTGVGNTIYFGEGSWLTVV.